One TCR beta chain is described in this entry. Its antigen is not known. This specimen comes from a study of T-cell reconstitution after alpha-beta-depleted transplantation in children. CDR1 DFQATT and CDR2 SNEGSKA come from the germline V gene (reference sequence). This CDR3 contains 15 residues. V gave up 3 bases and J gave up 0 bases, with 14 bases separating them. Study-level results: Some patients' high day-60 TCRbeta diversity was traced to surviving recipient T cells and thymic progenitors.

As it was prepared, the TCRbeta library received unique molecular identifiers. TCRdb used MiXCR to reprocess the PCR reads, holding one entry per CDR3 protein. The repertoire holds fewer than 750,000 distinct CDR3 sequences, with 25% to 30% as singletons. Sequencing used PBMCs, obtained before TCRalphabeta/CD19-depleted stem cell transplant. The genes are TRBV20-1 and TRBJ1-1; D ambiguous. The sequence was collected from a boy less than two years old with Wiskott-Aldrich syndrome, due to receive a stem cell transplant. This CDR3 is CSASPGSLLNTEAFF. The DNA for the CDR3 is TGCAGTGCTAGCCCTGGGTCACTCTTGAACACTGAAGCTTTCTTT.